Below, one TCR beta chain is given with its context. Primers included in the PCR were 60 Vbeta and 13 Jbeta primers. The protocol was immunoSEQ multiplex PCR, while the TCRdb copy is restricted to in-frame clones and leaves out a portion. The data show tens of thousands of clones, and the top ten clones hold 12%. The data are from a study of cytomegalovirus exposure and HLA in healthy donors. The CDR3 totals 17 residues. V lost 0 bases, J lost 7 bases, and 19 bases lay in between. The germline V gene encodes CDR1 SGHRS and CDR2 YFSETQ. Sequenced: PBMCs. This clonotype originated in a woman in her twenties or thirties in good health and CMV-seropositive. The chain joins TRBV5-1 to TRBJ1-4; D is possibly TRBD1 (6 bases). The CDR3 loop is CASSLGQGRIVGEKLFF. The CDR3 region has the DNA TGCGCCAGCAGCTTGGGTCAGGGGCGGATTGTAGGTGAAAAACTGTTTTTT.